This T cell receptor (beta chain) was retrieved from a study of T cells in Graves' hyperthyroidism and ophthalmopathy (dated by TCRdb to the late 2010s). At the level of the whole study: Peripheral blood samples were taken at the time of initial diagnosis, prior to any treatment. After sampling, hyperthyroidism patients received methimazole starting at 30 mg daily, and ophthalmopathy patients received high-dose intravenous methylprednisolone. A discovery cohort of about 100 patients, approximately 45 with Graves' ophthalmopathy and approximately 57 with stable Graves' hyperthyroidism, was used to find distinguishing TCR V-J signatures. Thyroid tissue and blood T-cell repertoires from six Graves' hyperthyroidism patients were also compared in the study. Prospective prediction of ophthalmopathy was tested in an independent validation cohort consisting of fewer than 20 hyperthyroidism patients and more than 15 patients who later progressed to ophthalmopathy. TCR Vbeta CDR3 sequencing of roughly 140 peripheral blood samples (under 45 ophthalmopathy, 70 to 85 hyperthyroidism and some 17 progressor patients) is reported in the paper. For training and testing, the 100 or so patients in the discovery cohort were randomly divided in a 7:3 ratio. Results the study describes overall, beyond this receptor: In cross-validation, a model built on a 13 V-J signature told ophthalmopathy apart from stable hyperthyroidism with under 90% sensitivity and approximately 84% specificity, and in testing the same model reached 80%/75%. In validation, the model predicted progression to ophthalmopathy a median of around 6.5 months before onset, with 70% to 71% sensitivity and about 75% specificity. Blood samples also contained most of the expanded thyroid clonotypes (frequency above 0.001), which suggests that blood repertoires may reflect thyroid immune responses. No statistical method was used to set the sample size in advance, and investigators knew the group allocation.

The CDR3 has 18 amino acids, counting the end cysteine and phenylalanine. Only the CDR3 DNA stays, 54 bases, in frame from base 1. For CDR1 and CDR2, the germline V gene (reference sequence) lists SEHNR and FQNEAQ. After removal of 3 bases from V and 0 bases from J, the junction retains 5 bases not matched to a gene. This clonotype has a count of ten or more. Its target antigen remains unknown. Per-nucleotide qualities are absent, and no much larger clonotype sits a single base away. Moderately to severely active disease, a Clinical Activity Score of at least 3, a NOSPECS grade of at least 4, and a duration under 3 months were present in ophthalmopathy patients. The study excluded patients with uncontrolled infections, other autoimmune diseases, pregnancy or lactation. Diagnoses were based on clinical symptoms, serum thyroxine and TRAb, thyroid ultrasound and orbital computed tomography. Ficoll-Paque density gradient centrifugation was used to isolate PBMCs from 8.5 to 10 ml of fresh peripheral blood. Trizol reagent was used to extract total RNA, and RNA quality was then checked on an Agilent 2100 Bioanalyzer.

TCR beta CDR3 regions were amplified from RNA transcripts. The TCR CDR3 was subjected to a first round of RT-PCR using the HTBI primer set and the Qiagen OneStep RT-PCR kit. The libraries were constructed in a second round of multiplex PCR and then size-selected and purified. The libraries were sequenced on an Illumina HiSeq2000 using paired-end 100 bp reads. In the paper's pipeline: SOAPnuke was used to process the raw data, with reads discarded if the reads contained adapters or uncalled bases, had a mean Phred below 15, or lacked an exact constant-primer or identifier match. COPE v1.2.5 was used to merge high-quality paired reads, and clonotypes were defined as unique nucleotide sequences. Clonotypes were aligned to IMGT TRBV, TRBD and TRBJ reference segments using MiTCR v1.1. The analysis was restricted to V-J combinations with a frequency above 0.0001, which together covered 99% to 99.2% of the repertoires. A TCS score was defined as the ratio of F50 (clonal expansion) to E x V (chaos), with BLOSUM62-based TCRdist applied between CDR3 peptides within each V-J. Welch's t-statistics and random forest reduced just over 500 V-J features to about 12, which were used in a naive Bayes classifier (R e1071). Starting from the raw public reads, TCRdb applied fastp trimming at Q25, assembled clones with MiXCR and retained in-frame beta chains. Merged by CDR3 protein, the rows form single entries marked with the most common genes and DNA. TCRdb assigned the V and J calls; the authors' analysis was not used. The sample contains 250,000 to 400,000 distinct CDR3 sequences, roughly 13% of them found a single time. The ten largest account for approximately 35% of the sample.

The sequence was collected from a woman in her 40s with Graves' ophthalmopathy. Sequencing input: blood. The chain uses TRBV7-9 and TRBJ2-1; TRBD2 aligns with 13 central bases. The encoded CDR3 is CASSLRLAGGRSYNEQFF. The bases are TGTGCCAGCAGCTTGCGACTAGCGGGGGGTCGCTCCTACAATGAGCAGTTCTTC.